A single sample is the source of the 18 T cell receptor beta chains below, sequenced in a study of shared clonotypes between healthy human individuals. Assay: immunoSEQ multiplex PCR; the TCRdb copy retains only in-frame clones and omits some. The data show a few million clones, about 93% seen once. Cells designated naive CD8 were CD45RO-negative and were positively selected for CCR7, with terminally differentiated effector memory CD45RA+ cells excluded. Sequenced sample: naive CD8+ T cells from PBMCs. Source of these receptors: a man between 18 and 35 years old in good health. Some clones in this sample may be carry-over from other donors' samples.

The chain joins TRBV18 to TRBJ1-2; D is uncertain. The V end was cut by 1 base, the J end by 8 bases, with 8 bases between. This CDR3 region has 12 residues. Germline V gene data show CDR1 as KGHSH and CDR2 as LQKENI. CDR3 residues: CASSPLFEGYTF. CDR3 bases: TGTGCCAGCTCACCACTTTTCGAAGGCTACACCTTC.

The chain uses TRBV29-1 and TRBJ2-7; D is perhaps TRBD2 (5 bases). V lost 7 bases, J lost 2 bases, and 18 bases lay in between. The CDR3 covers 14 residues. Germline loops: CDR1 SQVTM, CDR2 ANQGSEA. The CDR3 sequence is CSALVGGRPYEQYF. Here the CDR3 DNA reads TGCAGCGCCCTGGTGGGTGGGAGACCCTACGAGCAGTACTTC.

The V and J genes are TRBV19 and TRBJ1-2; D is ambiguous. Germline V CDR1 and CDR2: LNHDA, SQIVND (reference sequence). V was clipped by 5 bases and J by 6 bases, with 13 bases between them. The CDR3 has 13 residues. The CDR3 here is CASSRLGPDGYTF. The CDR3 DNA is TGTGCCAGTAGTCGGTTGGGTCCGGATGGCTACACCTTC.

This clone showed up just once. The chain couples TRBV11-2 to TRBJ1-1; D is unresolved. The CDR3 has 15 amino acids. Per the germline V gene, CDR1 is SGHAT and CDR2 is FQNNGV. Trimming stripped 5 bases from V and 1 base from J, with 14 bases between. CDR3 amino acids: CASSDPHHGNTEAFF. The CDR3 coding sequence is TGTGCCAGCAGCGACCCTCATCACGGGAACACTGAAGCTTTCTTT.

V usage is TRBV6-6 and J usage is TRBJ2-2; D ambiguous. Trimming cost V 2 bases and J 3 bases, with 10 bases left between them. There are 15 residues in the CDR3. Germline assignment: CDR1 MNHNY and CDR2 SVGAGI (reference sequence). The CDR3 spells CASSYIVADTGELFF. CDR3 sequence (DNA): TGTGCCAGCAGTTACATTGTTGCCGACACCGGGGAGCTGTTTTTT.

Turning to this clone: This sequence may be a read error, since a much larger clone differs from it by one base. V and J are TRBV7-8 and TRBJ2-1; D is uncertain. Germline V gives CDR1 SGHVS, CDR2 FQNEAQ. Trimming shortened V by 0 bases and J by 6 bases, and 3 bases separated the two germline ends. The CDR3 contains 12 residues. For the CDR3, the DNA is TGTGCCAGCAGCTTAGCTCCCAATGAGCAGTTCTTC. Translating gives CASSLAPNEQFF.

This clone was detected only once. The J gene is TRBJ2-7, the V gene TRBV7-2; no firm D call. Per the germline V gene, CDR1 is SGHTA and CDR2 is FQGNSA. V was trimmed by 2 bases and J by 2 bases, leaving 7 bases between them. CDR3 length: 13 residues. The CDR3 DNA is TGTGCCAGCAGCTTACGGCCCCCCTACGAGCAGTACTTC. It codes for CASSLRPPYEQYF.

In DNA, the CDR3 is TGTGCCACCAGCAGAGTATGGGGGGCTCAGGACACTGAAGCTTTCTTT. It is translated as CATSRVWGAQDTEAFF. V usage is TRBV15 and J usage is TRBJ1-1, with D possibly TRBD1 on 6 matching bases. The CDR3 runs 16 residues. V was pared by 1 base and J by 3 bases, with 15 bases between. Germline CDR1 is LNHNV and CDR2 is YYDKDF (reference sequence). The full variable domain, in which reference TRBV15 and TRBJ1-1 provide the parts outside the CDR3, is DAMVIQNPRYQVTQFGKPVTLSCSQTLNHNVMYWYQQKSSQAPKLLFHYYDKDFNNEADTPDNFQSRRPNTSFCFLDIRSPGLGDTAMYLCATSRVWGAQDTEAFFGQGTRLTVV.

The chain uses TRBV7-3 and TRBJ2-2; D is perhaps TRBD1 (5 bases). Germline V gene sequence: CDR1 SGHTA, CDR2 FQGTGA. The CDR3 has 15 amino acids. Trimming removed 4 bases at V and 5 bases at J, with 14 bases between. The CDR3: CASSSSDTQTGELFF. CDR3 nucleotide sequence: TGTGCCAGCAGCTCCTCGGACACTCAAACCGGGGAGCTGTTTTTT.

This rearrangement joins TRBV28 to TRBJ2-3; 9 positions match TRBD1. V shed 4 bases, J shed 9 bases, and the junction held 5 bases outside the gene matches. The germline CDR1 and CDR2 sequences are MDHEN and SYDVKM. The CDR3 is 13 amino acids. This CDR3 reads CASSWGTGGTQYF. Written as DNA, the CDR3 is TGTGCCAGCAGTTGGGGAACAGGGGGCACGCAGTATTTT.

As concerns this clone: The same CDR3 arises from other DNA sequences in this sample as well. The chain joins TRBV6-5 to TRBJ2-3, with a possible D match to TRBD2 (6 bases). The CDR3 length is 14 residues. Deletions cut 6 bases from V and 3 bases from J, with 13 bases between. Germline CDR1 MNHEY, CDR2 SVGAGI. CDR3 in amino acids: CASSTSGGTDTQYF. The CDR3 DNA is TGTGCCAGCAGCACCAGTGGGGGGACAGATACGCAGTATTTT.

This clone was seen just once. The rearrangement uses TRBV15 and TRBJ2-1; 12 nucleotides agree with TRBD2. This CDR3 is built from 15 residues. CDR1 is LNHNV, CDR2 YYDKDF, per germline (reference sequence). V dropped 6 bases and J dropped 4; count of bases not matched to a gene: 4. The CDR3 nucleotides are TGTGCCACCAGTGAGGGACTAGCGGGTTACAATGAGCAGTTCTTC. Amino acids: CATSEGLAGYNEQFF.

The CDR3 region is CASSIDNSGRTANEQFF. The CDR3 nucleotides read TGTGCCAGTAGTATAGACAATAGCGGGCGGACCGCTAATGAGCAGTTCTTC. The V gene is TRBV19, the J gene TRBJ2-1, with 7 bases identical to TRBD2. The ends lost 0 bases at V and 7 bases at J; junction bases unmatched: 12. CDR1 and CDR2 from the germline V gene are LNHDA and SQIVND (reference sequence). The CDR3 is made up of 17 amino acids.

The V call is TRBV11-2, the J call TRBJ2-7; D gene ambiguous. CDR3 length equals 12 residues. Germline CDR1 reads SGHAT; CDR2 reads FQNNGV. V lost 5 bases and J lost 5, with 10 bases in between. CDR3 amino acids: CASSISYNEQYF. The CDR3 nucleotides are TGTGCCAGCAGCATATCCTACAACGAGCAGTACTTC.

In its sample, this clone was seen once. The chain uses TRBV19 and TRBJ1-2; TRBD1 might be the D (5 bases). This CDR3 has 13 residues. Germline V gene data show CDR1 as LNHDA and CDR2 as SQIVND (reference sequence). V lost 5 bases, J lost 4 bases, and 11 bases lay in between. CDR3 in DNA: TGTGCCAGTAGTGGGACGCCCGCCTATGGCTACACCTTC. Protein product: CASSGTPAYGYTF.

The chain couples TRBV9 to TRBJ2-5; 8 bases line up with TRBD1. This CDR3 comprises 14 residues. Per germline, CDR1 SGDLS and CDR2 YYNGEE. Trimming took 3 bases from V and 1 from J; bases not matched to a gene: 2. CDR3 protein: CASSGTGTQETQYF. Here the CDR3 DNA reads TGTGCCAGCAGCGGGACAGGGACCCAAGAGACCCAGTACTTC.

The rearrangement joins TRBV27 to TRBJ1-2; 7 bases map to TRBD1. The CDR3 has 15 amino acids. The ends lost 10 bases at V and 0 bases at J; junction bases unmatched: 11. Germline CDR1 is MNHEY and CDR2 is SMNVEV (reference sequence). The CDR3 is CATRGGLGANYGYTF. The CDR3 DNA reads TGTGCCACCAGGGGGGGGCTGGGAGCTAACTATGGCTACACCTTC.

This chain connects TRBV14 to TRBJ2-7; 7 bases fit TRBD2. The germline V gene has CDR1 SGHDN and CDR2 FVKESK. The CDR3 contains 13 residues. V shed 7 bases, J shed 3 bases, and the junction held 6 bases outside the gene matches. CDR3 in amino acids: CASKGGADYEQYF. CDR3 coding DNA: TGTGCCAGCAAGGGAGGGGCGGACTACGAGCAGTACTTC.